A selection of T cell receptor beta chains follows, all from one sample in a study of cytomegalovirus exposure and HLA in healthy donors. The data were produced by immunoSEQ multiplex PCR, yet TCRdb's version contains in-frame clones alone and is incomplete. The sample consists of about 150,000 clones, about 88% of them appearing once. Sequenced sample: PBMCs. The receptors here all came from a woman aged 18-29 years in good health and CMV-seropositive. The CDR3 runs from the conserved cysteine through the conserved F or W. The D gene is left open where the match is weak. Part of the rows lack a size; the others show once, few, many or a class for expanded clones.

J gene: TRBJ2-7; V gene: TRBV28; clone size: -; D gene: -; CDR3 DNA: TGTGCCAGCAGTTTTAAGTGGGCAGAGAGCTCCTACGAGCAGTACTTC; CDR3 protein: CASSFKWAESSYEQYF
J gene: TRBJ1-4; V gene: TRBV9; clone size: -; D gene: -; CDR3 DNA: TGTGCCAGCAGCACTAGTTTCCAGACCGTAGAAAAACTGTTTTTT; CDR3 protein: CASSTSFQTVEKLFF
J gene: TRBJ2-7; V gene: TRBV6-5; clone size: -; D gene: -; CDR3 DNA: TGTGCCAGCAGTTACACAGGATTAGAGTACTTC; CDR3 protein: CASSYTGLEYF
J gene: TRBJ2-1; V gene: TRBV28; clone size: -; D gene: -; CDR3 DNA: TGTGCCACCGCCGACTCGTCAGCTACCTACAATGAGCAGTTCTTC; CDR3 protein: CATADSSATYNEQFF
J gene: TRBJ2-1; V gene: TRBV15; clone size: -; D gene: TRBD2; CDR3 DNA: TGTGCCACCAGCAGGGAAGCGGGAGATTACTACAATGAGCAGTTCTTC; CDR3 protein: CATSREAGDYYNEQFF
J gene: TRBJ2-1; V gene: TRBV13; clone size: once; D gene: TRBD2; CDR3 DNA: TGTGCCAGCAGCTTAGGCGGGACTAGTCCCTACAATGAGCAGTTCTTC; CDR3 protein: CASSLGGTSPYNEQFF
J gene: TRBJ1-2; V gene: TRBV7-9; clone size: -; D gene: TRBD1; CDR3 DNA: TGTGCCAGCAGCTCCTTAAACAGGGGACGGTTCTATGGCTACACCTTC; CDR3 protein: CASSSLNRGRFYGYTF
J gene: TRBJ1-5; V gene: TRBV19; clone size: few; D gene: -; CDR3 DNA: TGTGCCAGTAGTAGCCACCACAGGGATAGCAATCAGCCCCAGCATTTT; CDR3 protein: CASSSHHRDSNQPQHF
J gene: TRBJ1-6; V gene: TRBV27; clone size: once; D gene: TRBD1; CDR3 DNA: TGTGCCAGCAAATCCCTCCTCCGGGACAGGGGGGGTTCACCCCTCCACTTT; CDR3 protein: CASKSLLRDRGGSPLHF
J gene: TRBJ1-2; V gene: TRBV25-1; clone size: -; D gene: -; CDR3 DNA: TGTGCCAGCAGCCGGACAGAGGACTATGGCTACACCTTC; CDR3 protein: CASSRTEDYGYTF
J gene: TRBJ2-2; V gene: TRBV7-2; clone size: -; D gene: TRBD2; CDR3 DNA: TGTGCCAGCAGCCCAAACACCCGGGGGGTTACCGGGGAGCTGTTTTTT; CDR3 protein: CASSPNTRGVTGELFF
J gene: TRBJ2-5; V gene: TRBV7-2; clone size: -; D gene: -; CDR3 DNA: TGTGCCAGCAGCTTAGGGGCCACCCAAGAGACCCAGTACTTC; CDR3 protein: CASSLGATQETQYF
J gene: TRBJ1-1; V gene: TRBV10-1; clone size: -; D gene: TRBD1; CDR3 DNA: TGCGCCAGCCGCACTCCGTATAGGGGGCATCCTGAAGCTTTCTTT; CDR3 protein: CASRTPYRGHPEAFF
J gene: TRBJ1-4; V gene: TRBV27; clone size: once; D gene: TRBD1; CDR3 DNA: TGTGCCAGCAGTCCACGGGGGACAGGACGACCTGAAAAACTGTTTTTT; CDR3 protein: CASSPRGTGRPEKLFF
J gene: TRBJ2-3; V gene: TRBV13; clone size: -; D gene: -; CDR3 DNA: TGTGCCAGCAGCTTAGGTCGGGGGAGATCCACAGATACGCAGTATTTT; CDR3 protein: CASSLGRGRSTDTQYF